The T cell receptor beta chain under discussion was sequenced for a study of CD8 T cells in ankylosing spondylitis. This clonotype appeared a single time. The antigen remains undetermined. Study-level findings and limits: Reportedly, disease-linked clones are significantly enriched in ankylosing spondylitis patients' matched synovial fluid. Earlier reports found some motif variants in synovial fluid and blood in reactive arthritis. Seemingly distinctive of ankylosing spondylitis blood was a TCR beta motif formed by eight highly homologous variants.

Germline CDR1 and CDR2: SGHNT and YYREEE (reference sequence). The CDR3 is 15 residues long. After removal of 0 bases from V and 13 bases from J, the junction contained 12 bases not matched to a gene. Generation of TCR beta libraries employed quantitative 5'-RACE incorporating molecular barcodes. TCRdb itself ran the 5' RACE reads through MiXCR, one entry per CDR3 protein. The data contain 100,000 to 150,000 distinct CDR3 sequences, around 9.7% of them singletons. Input material: blood, either unsorted or a sorted T cell fraction (not recorded which). The chain recombines TRBV5-4 with TRBJ2-5, with 10 bases that match TRBD2. This TCR was recovered from a male donor with ankylosing spondylitis or in good health (not recorded which). DNA for the CDR3: TGTGCCAGCAGCTTGGATTACTCTAGCGGGAGTTCCACGTACTTC. Protein sequence: CASSLDYSSGSSTYF.